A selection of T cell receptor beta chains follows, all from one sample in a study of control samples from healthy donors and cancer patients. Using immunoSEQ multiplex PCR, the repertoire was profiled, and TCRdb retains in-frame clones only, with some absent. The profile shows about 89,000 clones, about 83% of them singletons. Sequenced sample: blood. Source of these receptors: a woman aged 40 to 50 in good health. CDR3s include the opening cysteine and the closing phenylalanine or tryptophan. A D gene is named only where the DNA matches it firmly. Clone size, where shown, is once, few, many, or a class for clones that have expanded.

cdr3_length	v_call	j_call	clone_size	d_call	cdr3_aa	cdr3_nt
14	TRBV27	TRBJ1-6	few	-	CASSLFPGGSPLHF	TGTGCCAGCAGTTTATTCCCCGGGGGTTCACCCCTCCACTTT
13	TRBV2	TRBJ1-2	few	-	CASSGFSGVGYTF	TGTGCCAGCTCGGGTTTTTCGGGCGTTGGCTACACCTTC
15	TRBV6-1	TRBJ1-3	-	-	CASSEAPGARNTIYF	TGTGCCAGCAGTGAAGCACCAGGGGCGAGAAACACCATATATTTT
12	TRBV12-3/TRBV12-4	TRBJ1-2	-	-	CASSPDGWGYTF	TGTGCCAGCAGTCCGGACGGCTGGGGCTACACCTTC
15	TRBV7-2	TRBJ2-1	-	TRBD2	CASSLASGGIHEQFF	TGTGCCAGCAGCTTAGCTAGCGGGGGGATCCATGAGCAGTTCTTC
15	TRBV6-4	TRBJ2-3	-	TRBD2	CASSETSGGADTQYF	TGTGCCAGCAGTGAGACTAGCGGGGGGGCAGATACGCAGTATTTT
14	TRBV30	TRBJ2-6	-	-	CAGDRSPGANVLTF	TGTGCCGGCGACAGATCGCCTGGGGCCAACGTCCTGACTTTC
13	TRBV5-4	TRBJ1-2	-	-	CASSLQGKRGYTF	TGTGCCAGCAGCTTACAGGGAAAGAGGGGCTACACCTTC
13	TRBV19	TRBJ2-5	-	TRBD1	CASSIPRGQTQYF	TGTGCCAGTAGTATCCCCAGGGGGCAGACCCAGTACTTC
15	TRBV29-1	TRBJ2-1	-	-	CSVGDPISSYNEQFF	TGCAGCGTCGGGGACCCTATTAGCTCCTACAATGAGCAGTTCTTC
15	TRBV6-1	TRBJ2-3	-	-	CASSEVWGSTDTQYF	TGTGCCAGCAGTGAAGTGTGGGGGTCCACAGATACGCAGTATTTT
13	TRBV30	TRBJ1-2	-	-	CAWTYRWEDGYTF	TGTGCCTGGACGTATCGGTGGGAGGATGGCTACACCTTC
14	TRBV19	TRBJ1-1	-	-	CAEQRHGGDTEAFF	TGTGCCGAACAACGGCATGGGGGGGACACTGAAGCTTTCTTT
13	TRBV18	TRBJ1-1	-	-	CASSQDRNTEAFF	TGTGCCAGCTCACAAGACAGGAACACTGAAGCTTTCTTT
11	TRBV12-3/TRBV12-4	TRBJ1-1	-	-	CASSLSTEAFF	TGTGCCAGCAGCTTAAGCACTGAAGCTTTCTTT
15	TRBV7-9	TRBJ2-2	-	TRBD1	CASSSGQGNTGELFF	TGTGCCAGCAGCTCCGGACAGGGGAACACCGGGGAGCTGTTTTTT
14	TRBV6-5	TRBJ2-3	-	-	CASSSRTGTDTQYF	TGTGCCAGCAGTTCTCGGACAGGCACAGATACGCAGTATTTT
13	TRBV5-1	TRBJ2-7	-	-	CASSRSSMSEQYF	TGCGCCAGCTCGAGATCCTCTATGAGTGAGCAGTACTTC
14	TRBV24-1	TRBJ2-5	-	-	CATSDPSVQETQYF	TGTGCCACCAGTGACCCCAGTGTTCAAGAGACCCAGTACTTC
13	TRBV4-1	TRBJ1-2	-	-	CASSQGRMGGYTF	TGCGCCAGCAGCCAAGGTCGGATGGGGGGCTACACCTTC
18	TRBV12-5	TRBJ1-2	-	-	CASVRNRYTGETNYGYTF	TGTGCTAGTGTCAGAAACAGGTATACCGGCGAAACTAACTATGGCTACACCTTC
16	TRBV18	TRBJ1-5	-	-	CASSPPGLGGNQPQHF	TGTGCCAGCTCACCACCGGGACTTGGGGGCAATCAGCCCCAGCATTTT
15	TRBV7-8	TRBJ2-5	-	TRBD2	CASSLSGGAGETQYF	TGTGCCAGCAGTCTTAGCGGGGGGGCCGGGGAGACCCAGTACTTC
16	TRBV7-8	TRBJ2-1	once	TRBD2	CASSSRLAGTNNEQFF	TGTGCCAGCAGCTCCCGGTTGGCAGGGACTAACAATGAGCAGTTCTTC
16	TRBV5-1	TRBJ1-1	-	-	CASSLGARAKNTEAFF	TGCGCCAGCAGCTTGGGGGCGAGGGCAAAGAACACTGAAGCTTTCTTT
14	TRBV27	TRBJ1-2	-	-	CASAHQGQNYGYTF	TGTGCCAGCGCTCACCAGGGGCAGAACTATGGCTACACCTTC
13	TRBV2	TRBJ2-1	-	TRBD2	CAGGLAGNNEQFF	TGTGCCGGAGGACTAGCGGGGAACAATGAGCAGTTCTTC
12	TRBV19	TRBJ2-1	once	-	CASSAQRHEQFF	TGTGCCAGTAGTGCACAGAGACATGAGCAGTTCTTC
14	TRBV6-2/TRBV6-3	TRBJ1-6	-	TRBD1	CASSYGGQDSPLHF	TGTGCCAGCAGTTACGGGGGACAGGATTCACCCCTCCACTTT
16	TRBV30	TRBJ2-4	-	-	CAWSPRERLAKNIQYF	TGTGCCTGGAGTCCCCGGGAGCGGCTGGCCAAAAACATTCAGTACTTC
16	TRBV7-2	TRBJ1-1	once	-	CASSHRGAGVNTEAFF	TGTGCCAGCAGCCACCGAGGGGCAGGGGTGAACACTGAAGCTTTCTTT
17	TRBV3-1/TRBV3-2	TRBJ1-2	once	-	CASSQDVTGNRVNGYTF	TGTGCCAGCAGCCAAGATGTTACGGGCAACAGGGTGAATGGCTACACCTTC
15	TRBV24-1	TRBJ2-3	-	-	CATSAPPGFTDTQYF	TGTGCCACCAGTGCTCCGCCAGGGTTCACAGATACGCAGTATTTT
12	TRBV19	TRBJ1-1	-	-	CASSIGNTEAFF	TGTGCCAGTAGTATAGGGAACACTGAAGCTTTCTTT
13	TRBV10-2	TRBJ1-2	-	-	CASSVQYNYGYTF	TGCGCCAGCAGTGTTCAGTACAACTATGGCTACACCTTC
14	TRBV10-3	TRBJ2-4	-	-	CAISESYGKNIQYF	TGTGCCATCAGTGAGTCGTACGGGAAAAACATTCAGTACTTC
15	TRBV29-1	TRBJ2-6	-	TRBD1	CSVGQVLTGANVLTF	TGCAGCGTGGGACAGGTACTAACTGGGGCCAACGTCCTGACTTTC
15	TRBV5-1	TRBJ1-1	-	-	CASSLAGRANTEAFF	TGCGCCAGCAGCTTGGCAGGGCGAGCGAACACTGAAGCTTTCTTT